A single sample is the source of the 8 T cell receptor beta chains below, sequenced in a study of shared clonotypes between healthy human individuals. Using immunoSEQ multiplex PCR, the repertoire was profiled, and TCRdb retains in-frame clones only, with some absent. The sample consists of about 510,000 clones, approximately 85% of them appearing once. The sequencing sample was made of PBMCs. The receptors originated from a woman aged 40 to 50 in good health. Some clones in this sample may be carry-over from other donors' samples.

This clone occurred many times. The rearrangement uses TRBV6-1 and TRBJ2-7; TRBD1 matches 11 bases. V lost 3 bases and J lost 5; bases outside the gene matches: 6. This CDR3 has 15 residues. Germline lookup yields CDR1 MNHNS and CDR2 SASEGT. The CDR3 coding sequence is TGTGCCAGCAGTGAGAGCGGGACAGGGGGTAACGAGCAGTACTTC. This translates into CASSESGTGGNEQYF.

This clone has a count of ten or more. The chain employs TRBV2 and TRBJ2-5; possibly TRBD2 for D (5 bases). Germline CDR1 reads SNHLY; CDR2 reads FYNNEI. V was cut by 4 bases and J by 5 bases, with 8 bases left in between. This CDR3 spans 12 amino acids. CDR3 nucleotide sequence: TGTGCCAGCAGTGGGGAGATTGAGACCCAGTACTTC. Protein product: CASSGEIETQYF.

This chain connects TRBV18 to TRBJ2-1; D possibly corresponds to TRBD2 (7 bases). Germline assignment: CDR1 KGHSH and CDR2 LQKENI. The V end lost 2 bases, the J end lost 5 bases, and 28 bases lay between the germline ends. The CDR3 runs 20 residues. CDR3 amino acids: CASSPFLWGARGSDNNEQFF. CDR3 nucleotides: TGTGCCAGCTCACCATTTCTGTGGGGGGCGCGCGGGAGCGACAACAATGAGCAGTTCTTC.

The V and J genes are TRBV5-1 and TRBJ1-2, with no clear D. The ends were cut back, 4 bases at V and 2 bases at J, with 15 bases in the middle. This CDR3 has 15 residues. Germline V CDR1 and CDR2: SGHRS, YFSETQ. The CDR3 DNA is TGCGCCAGCAGCGCGACTTACACGGGAAACTATGGCTACACCTTC. Its translation: CASSATYTGNYGYTF.

This chain joins TRBV2 and TRBJ2-5; D not resolved. Trimming removed 7 bases from V and 0 bases from J, with 3 bases in between. Germline CDR1 reads SNHLY; CDR2 reads FYNNEI. The CDR3 is 11 amino acids. The CDR3 region has the DNA TGTGCCAGCAAGTACCAAGAGACCCAGTACTTC. It specifies CASKYQETQYF.

The chain links TRBV7-6 to TRBJ2-2, with TRBD2 matching 8 bases. V dropped 5 bases and J dropped 5; count of bases not matched to a gene: 7. The CDR3 covers 15 residues. Germline lookup yields CDR1 SGHVS and CDR2 FNYEAQ. The CDR3 sequence is CASSRGGGQTGELFF. The CDR3 bases are TGTGCCAGCAGCCGCGGCGGGGGGCAAACCGGGGAGCTGTTTTTT.

The chain joins TRBV5-1 to TRBJ2-3; 9 nucleotides match TRBD2. Looked up from germline, CDR1 is SGHRS and CDR2 is YFSETQ. V was clipped by 2 bases and J by 4 bases; unmatched bases: 5. The length of the CDR3 is 15 residues. CDR3 protein: CASSLGSGSPDTQYF. The CDR3 DNA reads TGCGCCAGCAGCTTAGGTAGCGGGAGTCCAGATACGCAGTATTTT.

This clone showed up just a few times. The J gene is TRBJ1-1, the V gene TRBV11-2; D not resolved. The V end was cut by 5 bases, the J end by 5 bases, with 18 bases between. CDR1 and CDR2 (germline): SGHAT, FQNNGV. The CDR3 has 15 residues. CDR3 residues: CASSARHFGRTEAFF. The CDR3 nucleotides are TGTGCCAGCAGCGCCCGACACTTCGGTAGGACTGAAGCTTTCTTT.